Below, 2 T cell receptor beta chains from the same sample are listed, as sequenced in a study of blood T cell repertoires in COVID-19. Sequencing used immunoSEQ multiplex PCR; TCRdb keeps in-frame clones, though not all of them. The sample has around 100,000 clones; around nine tenths are singletons. Source material: peripheral blood. The source is a human donor in a cohort sampled during active COVID-19.

In nucleotides, the CDR3 is TGTGCCAGCAGCTTGGGACTAGCGGGAGCCGCCGGGACGCAGTATTTT. Its translation: CASSLGLAGAAGTQYF. The chain is built from TRBV7-3 and TRBJ2-3; TRBD2 aligns across 14 bases. The V segment lost 3 bases and the J segment 9 bases; nucleotides outside the gene matches: 8. Germline loops: CDR1 SGHTA, CDR2 FQGTGA. The CDR3 contains 16 residues.

This chain uses TRBV6-5 with TRBJ1-1; no firm D call. Germline V gene lookup returns CDR1 MNHEY and CDR2 SVGAGI. V gave up 6 bases and J gave up 8 bases, with 19 bases separating them. The CDR3 extends over 14 amino acids. As DNA, the CDR3 is TGTGCCAGCAGCTCCCCCTCCCCGGGGTCCGAAGCTTTCTTT. Amino acids: CASSSPSPGSEAFF.